Each of the 14 T cell receptor beta chains below was sequenced from the same sample in a study of type 1 regulatory T cells. Antigen specificity for these receptors is unknown. TCRdb ran MiXCR on the reads and lists one entry per CDR3 protein. The sample yields 60,000 to 70,000 distinct CDR3 sequences, roughly three fifths seen once. The sample taken for sequencing was cultured T cells, either the whole culture or a sorted T cell fraction (not recorded which). The subset denotes: Tr1-enriched cell product generated in vitro against host alloantigens. The origin of the receptors is a human donor in good health.

This sequence joins TRBV3-1 and TRBJ2-7; TRBD2 aligns across 13 bases. Germline trimming cut 4 bases from V and 7 bases from J; bases unmatched to any gene: 7. Looked up from germline, CDR1 is LGHDT and CDR2 is YNNKEL (reference sequence). The CDR3 sequence is 15 residues long. The CDR3 DNA is TGTGCCAGCAGCCCCGGACTAGCGGGAGAGTGGGAGCAGTACTTC. Protein: CASSPGLAGEWEQYF.

This rearrangement joins TRBV27 to TRBJ1-4; 9 bases match TRBD1. The length of the CDR3 is 15 residues. V trimming: 6 bases; J trimming: 7 bases; junction bases outside the gene matches: 9. The germline V gene encodes CDR1 MNHEY and CDR2 SMNVEV (reference sequence). In DNA form, the CDR3 reads TGTGCCAGCAGATCTTCGGGACAGGGCCGTGAAAAACTGTTTTTT. Translating it yields CASRSSGQGREKLFF.

This sequence joins TRBV12-5 and TRBJ2-7; a weak D match, TRBD2 (5 bases). Germline values: CDR1 LGHNT, CDR2 FRNRAP. There are 13 residues in the CDR3. Deletions cut 6 bases from V and 3 bases from J, with 12 bases between. In nucleotides, the CDR3 is TGTGCTAGTGGGAGGACTGCGGGCTACGAGCAGTACTTC. The encoded protein is CASGRTAGYEQYF.

The V and J genes are TRBV10-3 and TRBJ2-2; TRBD2 matches 14 bases. After removal of 9 bases from V and 6 bases from J, the junction contained 3 bases not matched to a gene. This CDR3 spans 14 amino acids. Germline CDR1 ENHRY, CDR2 SYGVKD. The CDR3 sequence: CAMGLAGAAGELFF. CDR3 coding DNA: TGTGCCATGGGACTAGCGGGAGCCGCCGGGGAGCTGTTTTTT.

This clonotype was detected only a few times. V usage is TRBV5-6 and J usage is TRBJ2-1, with 11 bases that match TRBD2. CDR1 and CDR2 from the germline V gene are SGHDT and YYEEEE. J gave up 4 bases and V 0 bases, and 3 bases lay outside the gene matches. The CDR3 loop spans 16 amino acids. The CDR3, as DNA: TGTGCCAGCAGCTTGGTGGGGACTAGCGGATACAATGAGCAGTTCTTC. Translated: CASSLVGTSGYNEQFF.

This clonotype was observed a single time. The chain employs TRBV29-1 and TRBJ2-7; 10 nucleotides agree with TRBD2. The CDR3 extends over 13 amino acids. V shed 6 bases and J 0 bases; nucleotides not matched to a gene: 2. Germline V lookup: CDR1 SQVTM, CDR2 ANQGSEA. CDR3: CSVGTSASYEQYF. The CDR3 nucleotides are TGCAGCGTCGGGACTAGCGCCTCCTACGAGCAGTACTTC.

The genes are TRBV20-1 and TRBJ2-5; D gene ambiguous. The germline V and J ends were trimmed by 7 bases and 2 bases, with 14 bases remaining between them. The CDR3 length is 13 residues. Germline V gene lookup returns CDR1 DFQATT and CDR2 SNEGSKA (reference sequence). CDR3 amino acids: CSVFLTEQETQYF. DNA for the CDR3: TGCAGTGTATTCTTAACTGAACAAGAGACCCAGTACTTC.

This clonotype appeared a few times. The V and J genes are TRBV27 and TRBJ2-7; 8 bases are shared with TRBD2. The CDR3 contains 15 residues. Looked up from germline, CDR1 is MNHEY and CDR2 is SMNVEV (reference sequence). J lost 2 bases, V lost 2 bases, and 5 bases had no gene match. The CDR3 DNA sequence: TGTGCCAGCAGTTTACCAGGACTAGCTCCCTACGAGCAGTACTTC. It codes for CASSLPGLAPYEQYF.

The gene calls are TRBV10-3 and TRBJ1-1, with D uncertain. The germline V and J ends were trimmed by 5 bases and 1 base, with 17 bases remaining between them. The germline CDR1 and CDR2 sequences are ENHRY and SYGVKD. The CDR3 extends over 16 amino acids. The CDR3 here is CAISPPPVSTNTEAFF. In DNA, the CDR3 is TGTGCCATCAGTCCTCCCCCAGTGAGTACGAACACTGAAGCTTTCTTT.

This clonotype was seen a few times. V usage is TRBV6-5 and J usage is TRBJ2-7, with TRBD2 matching 13 bases. The V gene end was trimmed by 6 bases and the J gene end by 1 base; junction bases not matched to a gene: 9. Germline-derived CDR1 and CDR2 are MNHEY and SVGAGI. This CDR3 contains 17 residues. DNA for the CDR3: TGTGCCAGCAGAGGGGGACTAGCGGGATTCAGTTCCTACGAGCAGTACTTC. Amino acid sequence: CASRGGLAGFSSYEQYF.

V gene TRBV20-1 combines with J gene TRBJ2-2; possibly TRBD1 or TRBD2 for D (5 bases each). Germline CDR1 and CDR2: DFQATT and SNEGSKA (reference sequence). This CDR3 has 15 amino acids. Trimming stripped 6 bases from V and 0 bases from J, with 14 bases between. The CDR3 DNA reads as TGCAGTGCCAGGACCGTGGGACCGAACACCGGGGAGCTGTTTTTT. It codes for CSARTVGPNTGELFF.

This clonotype was found a few times. The rearrangement links TRBV7-2 to TRBJ2-7; 13 bases align to TRBD2. The CDR3 has 15 residues. The trim removed 3 bases at V and 5 bases at J, leaving 4 bases unmatched. Germline V gives CDR1 SGHTA, CDR2 FQGNSA. CDR3 coding DNA: TGTGCCAGCAGCTTGTTAGGACTAGCGGGAGACGAGCAGTACTTC. Its translation is CASSLLGLAGDEQYF.

This clonotype was detected a few times. This rearrangement joins TRBV12-3 or TRBV12-4 to TRBJ2-7; the D is unclear. Trimming removed 6 bases from V and 3 bases from J, with 6 bases in between. This CDR3 contains 11 residues. The CDR3 sequence: CASSALYEQYF. The CDR3 DNA follows: TGTGCCAGCAGCGCCCTCTACGAGCAGTACTTC.

This clonotype has more than one count but fewer than ten. The gene calls are TRBV6-5 and TRBJ1-1; D is perhaps TRBD1 (5 bases). Per germline, CDR1 MNHEY and CDR2 SVGAGI. The CDR3 is 14 residues long. V shed 0 bases and J shed 1 base, with 6 bases lying between them. This CDR3 is CASSYSRGNTEAFF. In DNA form, the CDR3 reads TGTGCCAGCAGTTACTCGAGGGGGAACACTGAAGCTTTCTTT.